This T cell receptor (beta chain) comes out of a study of PD-1 blockade in mismatch repair-deficient tumors. For the study at large: All were previously treated, progressing patients with 12 mismatch repair-deficient cancer types.

PCR or immunohistochemistry showed mismatch repair deficiency in every enrolled patient. TCR sequencing covered a few patients who responded to pembrolizumab. Repertoires were generated with immunoSEQ multiplex PCR, while TCRdb's copy carries only in-frame clones and drops some. Here the sample spans 75,000 to 85,000 clones, approximately 84% being singletons. The V and J ends lost 2 bases and 0 bases respectively, with 7 bases between them. The CDR3 sequence is 13 residues long. Looked up from germline, CDR1 is SQVTM and CDR2 is ANQGSEA. This material consisted of peripheral blood, taken 12 weeks after starting pembrolizumab. This chain joins TRBV29-1 and TRBJ1-1; a weak D match, TRBD1 (5 bases). The TCR was taken from an adult with mismatch repair-deficient cancer. CDR3 in amino acids: CSVERGVNTEAFF. The CDR3 DNA is TGCAGCGTTGAACGGGGGGTGAACACTGAAGCTTTCTTT.